A single sample gave rise to the 24 T cell receptor beta chains below, sequenced in a study of cytomegalovirus exposure and HLA in healthy donors. 13 Jbeta primers and 60 Vbeta primers were used for the PCR. Profiling relied on immunoSEQ multiplex PCR, and the TCRdb table lists in-frame clones only, not all of them. The sample has around 100,000 clones; around four fifths are singletons. Sequencing was done on a sample of PBMCs. These receptors were taken from a woman in her late teens or twenties in good health and CMV-seropositive.

This clone came up a few times. The rearrangement joins TRBV7-6 to TRBJ1-1, with D possibly matching TRBD1 (6 bases). CDR1 is SGHVS, CDR2 FNYEAQ, per germline. The CDR3 length is 16 residues. Trimming left V 6 bases short and J 3 bases short, with 20 bases between. The CDR3 DNA follows: TGTGCCAGCAGTGTTACGGGCCGGGACAAGGACACTGAAGCTTTCTTT. The encoded protein is CASSVTGRDKDTEAFF.

In its sample, this clone was seen once. The chain combines TRBV19 with TRBJ1-2; 7 nucleotides line up with TRBD1. The CDR3 has 12 residues. CDR1 is LNHDA, CDR2 SQIVND, per germline (reference sequence). V lost 6 bases and J lost 8; bases outside the gene matches: 6. CDR3 nucleotide sequence: TGTGCCAGTAGCGACGGACAGGCAGGCTACACCTTC. The encoded protein is CASSDGQAGYTF.

The chain couples TRBV4-1 to TRBJ2-7; 8 bases line up with TRBD2. Losses at the gene ends were 1 base for V and 3 bases for J; bases not matched to a gene: 5. Germline values: CDR1 MGHRA, CDR2 YSYEKL. CDR3 length: 15 residues. The CDR3 nucleotides read TGCGCCAGCAGCCAAGGGACTAGCACTTTCTACGAGCAGTACTTC. Translating gives CASSQGTSTFYEQYF.

The chain links TRBV29-1 to TRBJ2-1; a weak D match, TRBD2 (6 bases). The CDR3 is 13 amino acids. Germline CDR1 SQVTM, CDR2 ANQGSEA. The V end lost 3 bases, the J end lost 6 bases, and 12 bases lay between the germline ends. CDR3 sequence reads: CSVDSGVGNEQFF. CDR3 coding DNA: TGCAGCGTTGATTCGGGAGTGGGCAATGAGCAGTTCTTC.

The chain combines TRBV5-3 with TRBJ2-4; 10 nucleotides line up with TRBD1. TRBV5-3 is an ORF, with its function uncertain. The CDR3 sequence is 16 residues long. The V segment lost 3 bases and the J segment 2 bases; nucleotides outside the gene matches: 5. The CDR3 bases are TGTGCCAGAAGCTCCCGACAGGGGGCATCCAAAAACATTCAGTACTTC. This codes for CARSSRQGASKNIQYF.

This chain links TRBV10-3 with TRBJ1-1; TRBD1 is a possible D gene (6 bases). The V and J ends lost 6 bases and 2 bases respectively, with 10 bases between them. The CDR3 extends over 13 amino acids. Germline loops: CDR1 ENHRY, CDR2 SYGVKD. The CDR3 nucleotides read TGTGCCATCAGCCAGGACAGAAACACTGAAGCTTTCTTT. This codes for CAISQDRNTEAFF.

The CDR3 DNA reads as TGTGCCATCAGCCCTAGGACAGGGGCAGATCAGCCCCAGCATTTT. It encodes CAISPRTGADQPQHF. V is TRBV10-3 and J is TRBJ1-5, with 9 bases fitting TRBD1. CDR3 size: 15 residues. V lost 6 bases and J lost 5; bases outside the gene matches: 8. Germline CDR1 reads ENHRY; CDR2 reads SYGVKD.

CDR3 in DNA: TGCGCCAGCAGCTTGGCTAGCGGGAGTGACGACAATAATGAGCAGTTCTTC. It specifies CASSLASGSDDNNEQFF. The chain employs TRBV5-1 and TRBJ2-1; 10 bases align to TRBD2. The CDR3 spans 17 residues. Germline V lookup: CDR1 SGHRS, CDR2 YFSETQ. V shed 0 bases and J 7 bases; nucleotides not matched to a gene: 10. Based on the CDR3 plus reference TRBV5-1 and TRBJ2-1, the full variable domain is KAGVTQTPRYLIKTRGQQVTLSCSPISGHRSVSWYQQTPGQGLQFLFEYFSETQRNKGNFPGRFSGRQFSNSRSEMNVSTLELGDSALYLCASSLASGSDDNNEQFFGPGTRLTVL.

The chain uses TRBV18 and TRBJ2-7; 11 nucleotides line up with TRBD2. Germline V CDR1 and CDR2: KGHSH, LQKENI. J was trimmed by 4 bases and V by 3 bases; bases with no gene match: 2. CDR3 size: 14 residues. DNA of the CDR3: TGTGCCAGCTCACCGGGACTAGCGGAGTACGAGCAGTACTTC. Protein product: CASSPGLAEYEQYF.

In its sample, this clone was seen once. The chain has TRBV9 and TRBJ2-1, with D perhaps matching TRBD2 (6 bases). Germline-derived CDR1 and CDR2 are SGDLS and YYNGEE. V lost 4 bases to trimming and J lost 4 bases, with 15 bases between them. The CDR3 contains 15 residues. The CDR3 nucleotides read TGTGCCAGCAGCTTAAGGGACTGGATTTACAATGAGCAGTTCTTC. Protein product: CASSLRDWIYNEQFF.

This clone was seen only once. V and J are TRBV15 and TRBJ2-7, with unresolved D. Trimming took 0 bases from V and 6 from J, leaving 15 bases between them. The germline V gene has CDR1 LNHNV and CDR2 YYDKDF (reference sequence). This CDR3 comprises 15 residues. The CDR3 DNA follows: TGTGCCACCAGCAGAGACAAGCACTACTACTCCGAGCAGTACTTC. It encodes CATSRDKHYYSEQYF. Complete variable domain (other parts from reference TRBV15 and TRBJ2-7): DAMVIQNPRYQVTQFGKPVTLSCSQTLNHNVMYWYQQKSSQAPKLLFHYYDKDFNNEADTPDNFQSRRPNTSFCFLDIRSPGLGDTAMYLCATSRDKHYYSEQYFGPGTRLTVT.

The V call is TRBV29-1, the J call TRBJ2-7; TRBD2 aligns across 7 bases. CDR1 and CDR2 (germline): SQVTM, ANQGSEA. The CDR3 contains 15 residues. V dropped 3 bases and J dropped 2; count of bases not matched to a gene: 10. The CDR3 bases are TGCAGCGTTGAGGGGGGGACCCAATCCGCCTACGAGCAGTACTTC. This translates into CSVEGGTQSAYEQYF.

This sequence joins TRBV7-9 and TRBJ1-5; D unresolved. Germline CDR1 SEHNR, CDR2 FQNEAQ (reference sequence). The germline V and J ends were trimmed by 4 bases and 2 bases, with 9 bases remaining between them. The CDR3 length is 14 residues. CDR3 DNA sequence: TGTGCCAGCAGCTCGTGGCGGGGCAATCAGCCCCAGCATTTT. This gives the protein CASSSWRGNQPQHF. Looking up the rest from reference TRBV7-9 and TRBJ1-5 gives the full variable domain: DTGVSQNPRHKITKRGQNVTFRCDPISEHNRLYWYRQTLGQGPEFLTYFQNEAQLEKSRLLSDRFSAERPKGSFSTLEIQRTEQGDSAMYLCASSSWRGNQPQHFGDGTRLSIL.

The chain has TRBV10-1 and TRBJ2-5; 7 positions match TRBD1. Germline V gene lookup returns CDR1 WNHNN and CDR2 SYGVQD (reference sequence). The ends lost 9 bases at V and 4 bases at J; junction bases unmatched: 11. The CDR3 runs to 14 residues. The CDR3 reads CASSRGQRGETQYF. In DNA form, the CDR3 reads TGCGCCAGTTCCAGGGGACAGAGGGGAGAGACCCAGTACTTC.

This clone was detected only once. CDR3 sequence reads: CASSSAGTSGSYTQYF. The DNA of the CDR3 is TGTGCCAGCAGCTCGGCTGGGACTAGCGGGAGTTATACGCAGTATTTT. The rearrangement uses TRBV5-4 and TRBJ2-3, with TRBD2 identical over 14 bases. This CDR3 comprises 16 residues. Trimming cost V 3 bases and J 7 bases; bases outside gene matches: 7. CDR1 is SGHNT, CDR2 YYREEE, per germline (reference sequence).

The chain couples TRBV7-9 to TRBJ1-5; tentatively, D is TRBD1 (6 bases). The germline V gene encodes CDR1 SEHNR and CDR2 FQNEAQ (reference sequence). There are 14 residues in the CDR3. V was pared by 2 bases and J by 6 bases, with 11 bases between. The CDR3 region has the DNA TGTGCCAGCAGCTTACCAGGGGCCGGTCAGCCCCAGCATTTT. Amino acids: CASSLPGAGQPQHF.

This chain's CDR3 is CASSPDRGLNYGYTF. The DNA for the CDR3 is TGTGCCAGCAGCCCAGACAGGGGGCTGAACTATGGCTACACCTTC. This chain connects TRBV6-5 to TRBJ1-2, with TRBD1 identical over 10 bases. Germline CDR1 is MNHEY and CDR2 is SVGAGI. Germline trimming cut 6 bases from V and 2 bases from J; bases unmatched to any gene: 6. The CDR3 covers 15 residues.

The chain employs TRBV25-1 and TRBJ1-4; 7 positions match TRBD1. Germline values: CDR1 MGHDK, CDR2 SYGVNS. The V and J ends lost 4 bases and 10 bases, in that order; junction bases with no gene match: 12. The CDR3 spans 15 residues. The CDR3, as DNA: TGTGCCAGCAGTGGGAAGACAGGGTATCCAGGAAAACTGTTTTTT. Its translation is CASSGKTGYPGKLFF.

V is TRBV27 and J is TRBJ2-5; 7 positions agree with TRBD2. Germline V CDR1 and CDR2: MNHEY, SMNVEV (reference sequence). J lost 5 bases, V lost 6 bases, and 9 bases had no gene match. This CDR3 spans 14 amino acids. The CDR3 is CASRSWPSGETQYF. The CDR3 nucleotides are TGTGCCAGCAGATCTTGGCCTAGCGGTGAGACCCAGTACTTC.

J is TRBJ2-7 and V is TRBV10-3; tentatively, D is TRBD1 (7 bases). Germline loops: CDR1 ENHRY, CDR2 SYGVKD. V was trimmed by 1 base and J by 0 bases, leaving 16 bases between them. The CDR3 extends over 17 amino acids. CDR3 nucleotide sequence: TGTGCCATCAGTGAGTTAATAGGGACAGCGGGCTCCTACGAGCAGTACTTC. Translation: CAISELIGTAGSYEQYF.

The table lists this clone with a count of one. The rearrangement joins TRBV5-1 to TRBJ2-3, with D perhaps matching TRBD1 (6 bases). Trimming shortened V by 4 bases and J by 2 bases, and 11 bases separated the two germline ends. Germline CDR1 reads SGHRS; CDR2 reads YFSETQ. The CDR3 runs 14 residues. The CDR3 DNA is TGCGCCAGCAGCCCCACAGGGTTCACAGATACGCAGTATTTT. Translated, it gives CASSPTGFTDTQYF.

The CDR3, as DNA: TGTGCCAGTAGCCCCCCCTTTCGGGACAGGGTTAAGTTGAGCAATCAGCCCCAGCATTTT. It yields the protein CASSPPFRDRVKLSNQPQHF. The chain carries TRBV19 and TRBJ1-5; 9 nucleotides agree with TRBD1. This CDR3 has 20 residues. Trimming at V came to 6 bases and at J to 1 base, leaving 19 bases not matched to a gene. Germline values: CDR1 LNHDA, CDR2 SQIVND (reference sequence).

The chain recombines TRBV18 with TRBJ1-5; tentative D call: TRBD1 (6 bases). CDR1 KGHSH and CDR2 LQKENI come from the germline V gene. CDR3 length: 14 amino acids. Trimming cost V 4 bases and J 3 bases, with 10 bases left between them. The CDR3 DNA reads TGTGCCAGCTCACACCGGGACACCAATCAGCCCCAGCATTTT. Translated: CASSHRDTNQPQHF. The full variable domain, in which reference TRBV18 and TRBJ1-5 provide the parts outside the CDR3, is NAGVMQNPRHLVRRRGQEARLRCSPMKGHSHVYWYRQLPEEGLKFMVYLQKENIIDESGMPKERFSAEFPKEGPSILRIQQVVRGDSAAYFCASSHRDTNQPQHFGDGTRLSIL.

This chain uses TRBV29-1 with TRBJ1-1; the D gene is possibly TRBD1 (6 bases). In germline, CDR1 is SQVTM, CDR2 ANQGSEA. The CDR3 totals 13 residues. V was trimmed by 5 bases and J by 1 base, leaving 11 bases between them. This CDR3 is CSVSGTRNTEAFF. The CDR3 DNA follows: TGCAGCGTTTCCGGGACAAGGAACACTGAAGCTTTCTTT.